This T cell receptor (beta chain) was sequenced for a study of blood T cells in healthy people across ages (dated by TCRdb to the mid-2010s). Context from the whole study: In model experiments, template switching captured roughly one uniquely barcoded TCR beta cDNA molecule for every two T cells. For two donors (one aged 18 to 29 and one aged 80 or older), the study analyzed two additional independent replicas of 1 million unique cDNA reads from the same blood draw. To track age-related changes in TCR beta repertoire diversity, the study relied on deep sequencing normalized with unique cDNA molecular identifiers. The donors were split into four age groups: young (average around 16 years), middle-aged (over 35), aged (around 67) and long-lived (approximately 80). To avoid experimental bias, donors of different ages were randomly spread across the sequencing lanes. Overall results and qualifications from the work: Compared with the aged group, the long-lived group had more naive CD4+ T cells, fewer expanded clones and increased TCR diversity, suggesting age selection. The CMV infection status of donors was not known, potentially confounding age-related changes in expanded clonotypes. There was a strong correlation between observed TCR beta diversity and the percentage of naive T cells measured by flow cytometry. Estimates of total diversity based on one million sequenced T cells were regarded as lower bounds and as underestimates. Bulk unsorted PBMC profiling prevented conclusive comparison of naive and antigen-experienced compartments. Observed TCR beta diversity per million T cells fell roughly linearly with age, and a significant reduction was already apparent by age about 38.

From cysteine to phenylalanine, the CDR3 is 13 amino acids long. The sequence is cut down to CDR3 DNA, 39 bases in frame from base 1. As encoded in the germline V gene, CDR1 is SQVTM while CDR2 is ANQGSEA. V trim: 7 bases; J trim: 5 bases; unmatched bases: 11. The donors were 40 or so Caucasian individuals from Russia, aged roughly 6 to 100 years, who were systemically healthy. Around 10 milliliters of peripheral blood were collected from each donor into EDTA-treated Vacutainer tubes. Ficoll-Paque density-gradient centrifugation was used to isolate PBMCs, with at least 6.5 million per sample. Total RNA was extracted from PBMCs with Trizol reagent, with at least 5 micrograms obtained per sample. For every donor, an aliquot of PBMCs went through flow cytometry to measure the percentages of naive CD45RAhigh/CD27high T cells. Libraries came from 5' RACE. TCRdb shows the sequencer as Illumina HiSeq 2500. The second PCR ran for about 6 to 11 cycles and used a J-beta primer mix along with a sample-barcoded 5' primer. A unique molecular identifier was introduced onto each TCR beta cDNA molecule by a template-switch 5' adaptor carrying 12 random nucleotides. At least 3 million CDR3-containing paired-end reads were obtained from each sample. First-strand cDNA synthesis was performed from all RNA using the Mint cDNA synthesis kit, with priming by a TRBC-specific oligonucleotide. Following uracil-DNA glycosylase treatment, all cDNA underwent a first 18-cycle PCR with the universal primers M1SS and BC2_uni_R. The authors' pipeline ran thus. For normalization, 1 million high-quality reads, each with a distinct molecular identifier, were randomly selected from each sample. Instead of being binned into consensus sequences, reads with shared molecular identifiers were discarded. MiTCR, with a Q25 quality threshold and the strictest error-elimination algorithm, was used for CDR3 identification, clonotype clustering and error correction. A nonparametric unseen species model with Euler transformation was used to estimate lower-bound total TCR beta diversity. TCRdb reran the public reads through fastp at Q25 and MiXCR, keeping productive beta chains. Identical CDR3 protein sequences are pooled into one entry, listed with their most common genes and DNA. TCRdb, rather than the study authors, made the V and J calls. This sample lists about 680,000 distinct CDR3 sequences; around 48% were detected once. Approximately 32% of the sample belongs to the ten largest clones.

This clonotype was seen ten or more times. It has no known antigen specificity. The sample holds no much larger clone one base away, and base qualities are not on file. The sequence is built from TRBV29-1 and TRBJ2-7, and TRBD2 matches 7 of the central bases. Material: blood. The clonotype originates from a woman aged 55-69 years in good health. CDR3 reads: CSADSWGGDEQYF. The DNA sequence is TGCAGCGCTGATTCTTGGGGGGGGGACGAGCAGTACTTC.